This T cell receptor (beta chain) was documented in a study of T cell repertoires in cytomegalovirus infection. Broader study findings: It was HLA-C-restricted CMV-specific TCR beta clonotypes that dominated the response ex vivo.

TCRdb analysed the reads with MiXCR anew, one entry per CDR3 protein. In the table there are approximately 500,000 distinct CDR3 sequences, about 10% of which are singletons. The table lists this clonotype with a few counts. The antigen remains undetermined. The sequence derives from a human donor in good health (CMV status not recorded). Some clones in this sample may be carry-over from other donors' samples. Sequenced sample: PBMCs.

CDR3 sequence: CSAREGLARNIQYF. CDR3 coding DNA: TGCAGTGCTAGGGAAGGACTAGCTAGAAACATTCAGTACTTC. V and J are TRBV20-1 and TRBJ2-4, with TRBD2 matching over 8 bases. This CDR3 is built from 14 residues. CDR1 and CDR2 from the germline V gene are DFQATT and SNEGSKA (reference sequence). Losses at the gene ends were 3 bases for V and 6 bases for J; bases not matched to a gene: 7.